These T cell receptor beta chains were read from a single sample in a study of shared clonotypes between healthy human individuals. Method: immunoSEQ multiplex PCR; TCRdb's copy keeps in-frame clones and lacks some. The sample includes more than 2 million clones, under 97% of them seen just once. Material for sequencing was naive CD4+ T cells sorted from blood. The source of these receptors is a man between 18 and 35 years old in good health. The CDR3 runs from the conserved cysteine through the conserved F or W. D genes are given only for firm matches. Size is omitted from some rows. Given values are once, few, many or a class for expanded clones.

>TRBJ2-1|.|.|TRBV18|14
TGTGCCAGCTCACCCCAAGGACCCAGCATTGAGCAGTTCTTC
CASSPQGPSIEQFF
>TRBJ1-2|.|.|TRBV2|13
TGTGCCAGCAGGGACAGCTCTAACTATGGCTACACCTTC
CASRDSSNYGYTF
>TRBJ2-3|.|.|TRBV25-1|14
TGTGCCAGCAGCCAAGTGGGTGGAACAGATACGCAGTATTTT
CASSQVGGTDTQYF
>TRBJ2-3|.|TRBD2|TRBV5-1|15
TGCGCCAGCTACCCCTCCGGGGGGGCTACAGATACGCAGTATTTT
CASYPSGGATDTQYF
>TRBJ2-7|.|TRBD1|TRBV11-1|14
TGTGCCAGCAGCTTTGGGACAGGGCGTTACGAGCAGTACTTC
CASSFGTGRYEQYF
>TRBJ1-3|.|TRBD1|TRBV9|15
TGTGCCAGCAGCAGCCGGACAGGGGTCGGAAACACCATATATTTT
CASSSRTGVGNTIYF
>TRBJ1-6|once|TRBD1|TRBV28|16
TGTGCCAGCAGTTCCGGGACAGTCCTCTATAATTCACCCCTCCACTTT
CASSSGTVLYNSPLHF
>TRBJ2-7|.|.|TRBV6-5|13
TGTGCCAGCAGCCGACAGGCCTCCTACGAGCAGTACTTC
CASSRQASYEQYF
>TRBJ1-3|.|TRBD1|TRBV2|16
TGTGCCAGCAGTGAGCTCGGGACAGGGGCTGGAAACACCATATATTTT
CASSELGTGAGNTIYF
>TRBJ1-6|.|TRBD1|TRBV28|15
TGTGCCAGCATACCTTGGGACAGGGAGAATTCACCCCTCCACTTT
CASIPWDRENSPLHF
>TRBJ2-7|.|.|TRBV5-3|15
TGTGCCAGAAGCTTGGTGAAGATGGGGGCCTGCGAGCAGTACTTC
CARSLVKMGACEQYF
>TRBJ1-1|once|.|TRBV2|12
TGTGCCAGCATCCTGGACCGTTATGAAGCTTTCTTT
CASILDRYEAFF
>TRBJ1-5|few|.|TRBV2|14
TGTGCCAGCATGGGGGTGATTAGCAATCAGCCCCAGCATTTT
CASMGVISNQPQHF
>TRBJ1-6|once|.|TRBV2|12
TGTGCCAGCACCGGCGGTAATTCACCCCTCCACTTT
CASTGGNSPLHF
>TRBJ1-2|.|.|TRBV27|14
TGTGCCAGCAGTTTATTTCCAGGGAACTATGGCTACACCTTC
CASSLFPGNYGYTF
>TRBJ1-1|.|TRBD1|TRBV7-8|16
TGTGCCAGCAGCTCAGCGACAGGGTCAGGGAACACTGAAGCTTTCTTT
CASSSATGSGNTEAFF
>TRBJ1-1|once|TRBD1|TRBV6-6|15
TGTGCCAGCAGTTACCCGGACAGGGTGAACACTGAAGCTTTCTTT
CASSYPDRVNTEAFF
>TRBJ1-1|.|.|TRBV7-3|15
TGTGCCAGCAGCTCCGGGGGACGGCAGAACACTGAAGCTTTCTTT
CASSSGGRQNTEAFF
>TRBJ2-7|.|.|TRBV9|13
TGTGCCAGCAGCGTAGAAGGGGGTCGCGAGCAGTACTTC
CASSVEGGREQYF
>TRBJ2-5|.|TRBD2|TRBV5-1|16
TGCGCCAGCAGCCGGTATGTCGGGCGGGAGGTGGAGACCCAGTACTTC
CASSRYVGREVETQYF
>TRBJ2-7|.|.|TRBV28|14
TGTGCCAGCAGTTTATTATTGGGGGCCTACGAGCAGTACTTC
CASSLLLGAYEQYF
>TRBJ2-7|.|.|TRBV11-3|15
TGTGCCAGCAGCTTAGTTGCTTGTTTGGACTACGAGCAGTACTTC
CASSLVACLDYEQYF
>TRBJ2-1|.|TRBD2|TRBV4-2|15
TGTGCCAGCAGCCAAGAGCAGCGGGGGGACAATGAGCAGTTCTTC
CASSQEQRGDNEQFF
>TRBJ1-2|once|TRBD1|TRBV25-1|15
TGTGCCAGCAGTGCGTGGACAGGGGGCCGCTATGGCTACACCTTC
CASSAWTGGRYGYTF
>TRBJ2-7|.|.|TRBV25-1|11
TGTGCCAGCAGCCTGAGCTACGAGCAGTACTTC
CASSLSYEQYF
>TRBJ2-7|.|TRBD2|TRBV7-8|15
TGTGCCAGCAGCTTAGGGGAAGCGGGAGTCCGAGAGCAGTACTTC
CASSLGEAGVREQYF
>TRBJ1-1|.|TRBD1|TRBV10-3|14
TGTGCCATCACTCAACAGGGGCGGGACACTGAAGCTTTCTTT
CAITQQGRDTEAFF
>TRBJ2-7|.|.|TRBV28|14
TGTGCCAGCACCGTTACAGGGTCCACCTACGAGCAGTACTTC
CASTVTGSTYEQYF
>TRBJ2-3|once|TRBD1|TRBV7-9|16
TGTGCCAGCAGCTCCCACAGGGGGCTAAACACAGATACGCAGTATTTT
CASSSHRGLNTDTQYF
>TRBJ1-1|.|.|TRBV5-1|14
TGCGCCAGCAGTTCTGACGGGATGAACACTGAAGCTTTCTTT
CASSSDGMNTEAFF
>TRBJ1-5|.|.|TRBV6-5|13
TGTGCCAGCAGTTACACGTCCAATCAGCCCCAGCATTTT
CASSYTSNQPQHF